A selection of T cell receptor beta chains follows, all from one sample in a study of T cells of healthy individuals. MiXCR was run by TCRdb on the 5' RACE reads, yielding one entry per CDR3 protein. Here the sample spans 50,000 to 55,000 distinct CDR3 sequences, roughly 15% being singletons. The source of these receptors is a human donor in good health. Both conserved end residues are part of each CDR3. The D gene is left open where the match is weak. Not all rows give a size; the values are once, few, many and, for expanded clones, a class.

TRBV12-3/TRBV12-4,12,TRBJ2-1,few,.,CASSSTGVGHFF
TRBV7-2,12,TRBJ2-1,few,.,CASSLARHEQFF
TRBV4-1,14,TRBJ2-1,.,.,CASSPEHLAGEQFF
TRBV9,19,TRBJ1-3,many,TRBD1,CASSVGRQGGTSSGNTIYF
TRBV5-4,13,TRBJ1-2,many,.,CASSLDRQDGYTF
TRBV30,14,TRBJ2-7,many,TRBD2,CAWSATSGRYEQYF
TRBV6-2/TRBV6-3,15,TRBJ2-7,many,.,CATYRRTSPSYEQYF
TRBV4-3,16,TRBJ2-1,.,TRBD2,CASSQEGLESYNEQFF
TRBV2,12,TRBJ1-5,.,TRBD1,CARGQGGRPQHF
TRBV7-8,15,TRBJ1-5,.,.,CASSFSGPSNQPQHF
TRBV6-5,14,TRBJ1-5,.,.,CASSYSGGTQPQHF
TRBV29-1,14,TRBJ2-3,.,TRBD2,CSVEVVGGKGTQYF
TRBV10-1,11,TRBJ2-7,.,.,CASKTQYEQYF
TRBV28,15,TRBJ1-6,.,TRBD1,CASSLEGASQSPLHF
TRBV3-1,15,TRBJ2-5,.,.,CASSRIRDRQETQYF
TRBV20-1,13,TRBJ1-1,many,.,CSAELRGGTEAFF
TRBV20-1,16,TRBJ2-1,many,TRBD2,CSARDPASGMENEQFF
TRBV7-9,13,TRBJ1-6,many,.,CASSLAGVSPLHF
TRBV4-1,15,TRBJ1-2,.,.,CASSQDRGRGYGYTF
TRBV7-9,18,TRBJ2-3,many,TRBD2,CASSSPPPGLAGTDTQYF
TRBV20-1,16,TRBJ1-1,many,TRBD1,CSARLGRGFENTEAFF
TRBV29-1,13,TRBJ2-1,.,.,CSVSLLGNNEQFF
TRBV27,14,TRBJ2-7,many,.,CASMTGRGSYEQYF
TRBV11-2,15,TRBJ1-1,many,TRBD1,CASSLAGTGNTEAFF
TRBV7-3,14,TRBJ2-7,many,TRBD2,CASSLSGGASEQYF
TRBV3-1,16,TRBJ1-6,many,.,CASSPPGGNYNSPLHF
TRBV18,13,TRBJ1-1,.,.,CASLQTRETEAFF
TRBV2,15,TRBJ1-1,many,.,CASSVQGLMNTEAFF
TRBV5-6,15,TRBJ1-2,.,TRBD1,CASSRGQLNNYGYNF
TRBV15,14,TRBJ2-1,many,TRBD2,CATSWGGTYNEQFF
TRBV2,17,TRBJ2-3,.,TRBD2,CASRRWREDSFTDTQYF
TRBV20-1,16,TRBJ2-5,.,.,CSARDPRTAYQETQYF
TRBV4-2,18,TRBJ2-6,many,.,CASSLTQARPPGANVLTF
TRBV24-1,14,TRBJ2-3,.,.,CATSDWISQDTQYF
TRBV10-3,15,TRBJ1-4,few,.,CAISESVRGGEKLFF
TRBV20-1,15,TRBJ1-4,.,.,CSARGPVAGNEKLFF
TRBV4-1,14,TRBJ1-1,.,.,CASSQARGGTEAFF
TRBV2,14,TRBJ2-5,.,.,CASSADRAQETQYF
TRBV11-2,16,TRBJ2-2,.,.,CASSPGGARNTGELFF
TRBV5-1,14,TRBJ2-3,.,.,CASRRQSSTDTQYF
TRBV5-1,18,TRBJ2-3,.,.,CASSRWSREDRSTDTQYF
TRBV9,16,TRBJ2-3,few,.,CASSVRAALSTDTQYF
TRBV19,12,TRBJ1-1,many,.,CASSIRGTEAFF
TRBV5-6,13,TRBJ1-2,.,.,CASSTVVNYGYTF
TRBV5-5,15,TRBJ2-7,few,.,CASSFLGFPSYEQYF
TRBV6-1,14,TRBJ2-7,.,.,CASSVTRGQGEQYF
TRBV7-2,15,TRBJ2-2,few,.,CASSPVWGVNGELFF
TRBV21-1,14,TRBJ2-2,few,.,CASSAPSRTGELFF